This T cell receptor (beta chain) was sequenced during a study of identical twins. TCRdb re-derived calls from the 5' RACE reads in MiXCR, one entry per CDR3 protein. The data show 400,000 to 650,000 distinct CDR3 sequences, under 25% seen once. The same sample was also used in a study of T cells expressing NK-cell markers. Per that study: Sequencing covered eight donors, seven HCMV-seropositive and one seronegative.

The clonotype originates from a young woman in good health. Material for sequencing was CD4+ T cells sorted from blood.

In DNA form, the CDR3 reads TGTGCCAGCAGCGTAGCTCCCGGGACGGAGACCCAGTACTTC. Its translation: CASSVAPGTETQYF. This rearrangement joins TRBV9 to TRBJ2-5; D possibly uses TRBD1 or TRBD2 (5 bases each). Looked up from germline, CDR1 is SGDLS and CDR2 is YYNGEE. V was trimmed by 0 bases and J by 5 bases, leaving 11 bases between them. CDR3 size: 14 residues.